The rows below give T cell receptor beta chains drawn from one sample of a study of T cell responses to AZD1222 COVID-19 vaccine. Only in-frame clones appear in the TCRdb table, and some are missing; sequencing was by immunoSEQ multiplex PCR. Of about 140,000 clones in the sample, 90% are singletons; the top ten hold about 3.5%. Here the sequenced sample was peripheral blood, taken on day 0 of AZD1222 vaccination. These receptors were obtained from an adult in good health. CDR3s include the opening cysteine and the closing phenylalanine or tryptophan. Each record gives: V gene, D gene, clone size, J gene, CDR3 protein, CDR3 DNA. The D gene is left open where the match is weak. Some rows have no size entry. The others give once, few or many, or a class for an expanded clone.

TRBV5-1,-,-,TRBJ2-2,CASSPFGPRDTGELFF,TGCGCCAGCAGCCCGTTCGGCCCCCGGGACACCGGGGAGCTGTTTTTT
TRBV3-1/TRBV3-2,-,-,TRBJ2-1,CASSLITPGGEQFF,TGTGCCAGCAGCCTGATTACCCCGGGGGGCGAGCAGTTCTTC
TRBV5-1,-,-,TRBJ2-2,CASSLEVAGVGTGELFF,TGCGCCAGCAGCTTGGAGGTGGCAGGGGTCGGGACCGGGGAGCTGTTTTTT
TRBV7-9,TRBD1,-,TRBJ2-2,CASSPLSGTGTAGELFF,TGTGCCAGCAGCCCCCTTTCCGGGACAGGGACGGCCGGGGAGCTGTTTTTT
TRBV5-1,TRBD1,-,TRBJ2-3,CASSPPPTGGTDTQYF,TGCGCCAGCAGCCCTCCTCCGACAGGGGGCACAGATACGCAGTATTTT
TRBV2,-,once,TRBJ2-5,CASSDPWAPPGETQYF,TGTGCCAGCAGTGATCCCTGGGCCCCCCCCGGGGAGACCCAGTACTTC
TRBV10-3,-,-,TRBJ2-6,CAISEEGGSGANVLTF,TGTGCCATCAGTGAGGAGGGGGGCTCTGGGGCCAACGTCCTGACTTTC
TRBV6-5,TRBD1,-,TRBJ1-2,CASRMTGGNYGYTF,TGTGCCAGCAGAATGACAGGGGGCAACTATGGCTACACCTTC
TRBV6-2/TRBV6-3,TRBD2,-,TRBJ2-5,CASSYPGLAGVEETQYF,TGTGCCAGCAGTTACCCCGGGCTAGCGGGAGTGGAAGAGACCCAGTACTTC
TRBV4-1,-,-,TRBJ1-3,CASSLGSGNTIYF,TGCGCCAGCAGCCTAGGTTCTGGAAACACCATATATTTT
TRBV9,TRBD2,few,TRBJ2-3,CASSQGLAGEDTQYF,TGTGCCAGCAGCCAGGGACTAGCGGGAGAGGATACGCAGTATTTT
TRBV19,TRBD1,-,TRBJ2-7,CASSPSGQGPYEQYF,TGTGCCAGTAGTCCCAGTGGACAGGGTCCCTACGAGCAGTACTTC
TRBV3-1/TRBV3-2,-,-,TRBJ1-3,CASSLYQGPGNTIYF,TGTGCCAGCAGCCTTTACCAGGGTCCTGGAAACACCATATATTTT
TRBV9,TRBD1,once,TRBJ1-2,CASSKGATYGYTF,TGTGCCAGCAGTAAGGGGGCCACCTATGGCTACACCTTC
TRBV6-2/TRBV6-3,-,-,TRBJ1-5,CASSSPPLGNQPQHF,TGTGCCAGCAGCTCCCCTCCATTGGGCAATCAGCCCCAGCATTTT
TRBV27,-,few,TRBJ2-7,CASSITSGGRRGYEQYF,TGTGCCAGCAGTATTACCTCCGGAGGACGTCGCGGATACGAGCAGTACTTC